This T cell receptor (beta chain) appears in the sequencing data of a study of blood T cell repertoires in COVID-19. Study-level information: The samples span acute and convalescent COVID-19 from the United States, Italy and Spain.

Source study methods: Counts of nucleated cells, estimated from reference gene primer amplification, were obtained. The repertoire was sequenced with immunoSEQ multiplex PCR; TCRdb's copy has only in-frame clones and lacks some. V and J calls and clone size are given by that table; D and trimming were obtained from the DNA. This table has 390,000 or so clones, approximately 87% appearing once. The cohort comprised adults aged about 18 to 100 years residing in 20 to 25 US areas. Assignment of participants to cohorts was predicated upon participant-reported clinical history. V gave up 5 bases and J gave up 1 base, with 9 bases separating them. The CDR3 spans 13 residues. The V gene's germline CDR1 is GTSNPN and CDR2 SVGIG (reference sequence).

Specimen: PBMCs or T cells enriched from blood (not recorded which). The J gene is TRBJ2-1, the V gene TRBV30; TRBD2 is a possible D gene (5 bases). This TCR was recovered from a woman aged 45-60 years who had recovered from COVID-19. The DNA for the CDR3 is TGTGCCTGGGGAGCGGTGTCCTACAATGAGCAGTTCTTC. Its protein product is CAWGAVSYNEQFF.